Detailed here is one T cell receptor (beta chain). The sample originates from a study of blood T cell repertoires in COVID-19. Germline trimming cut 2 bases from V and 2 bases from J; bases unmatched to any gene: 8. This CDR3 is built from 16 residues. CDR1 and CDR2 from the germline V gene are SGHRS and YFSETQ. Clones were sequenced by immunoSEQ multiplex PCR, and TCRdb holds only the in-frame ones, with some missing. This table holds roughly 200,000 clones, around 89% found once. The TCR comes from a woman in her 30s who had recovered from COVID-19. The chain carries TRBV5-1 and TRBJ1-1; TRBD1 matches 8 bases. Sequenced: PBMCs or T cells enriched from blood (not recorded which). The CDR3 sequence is CASSFGQGGDNTEAFF. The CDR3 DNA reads TGCGCCAGCAGCTTTGGACAGGGAGGGGACAACACTGAAGCTTTCTTT.